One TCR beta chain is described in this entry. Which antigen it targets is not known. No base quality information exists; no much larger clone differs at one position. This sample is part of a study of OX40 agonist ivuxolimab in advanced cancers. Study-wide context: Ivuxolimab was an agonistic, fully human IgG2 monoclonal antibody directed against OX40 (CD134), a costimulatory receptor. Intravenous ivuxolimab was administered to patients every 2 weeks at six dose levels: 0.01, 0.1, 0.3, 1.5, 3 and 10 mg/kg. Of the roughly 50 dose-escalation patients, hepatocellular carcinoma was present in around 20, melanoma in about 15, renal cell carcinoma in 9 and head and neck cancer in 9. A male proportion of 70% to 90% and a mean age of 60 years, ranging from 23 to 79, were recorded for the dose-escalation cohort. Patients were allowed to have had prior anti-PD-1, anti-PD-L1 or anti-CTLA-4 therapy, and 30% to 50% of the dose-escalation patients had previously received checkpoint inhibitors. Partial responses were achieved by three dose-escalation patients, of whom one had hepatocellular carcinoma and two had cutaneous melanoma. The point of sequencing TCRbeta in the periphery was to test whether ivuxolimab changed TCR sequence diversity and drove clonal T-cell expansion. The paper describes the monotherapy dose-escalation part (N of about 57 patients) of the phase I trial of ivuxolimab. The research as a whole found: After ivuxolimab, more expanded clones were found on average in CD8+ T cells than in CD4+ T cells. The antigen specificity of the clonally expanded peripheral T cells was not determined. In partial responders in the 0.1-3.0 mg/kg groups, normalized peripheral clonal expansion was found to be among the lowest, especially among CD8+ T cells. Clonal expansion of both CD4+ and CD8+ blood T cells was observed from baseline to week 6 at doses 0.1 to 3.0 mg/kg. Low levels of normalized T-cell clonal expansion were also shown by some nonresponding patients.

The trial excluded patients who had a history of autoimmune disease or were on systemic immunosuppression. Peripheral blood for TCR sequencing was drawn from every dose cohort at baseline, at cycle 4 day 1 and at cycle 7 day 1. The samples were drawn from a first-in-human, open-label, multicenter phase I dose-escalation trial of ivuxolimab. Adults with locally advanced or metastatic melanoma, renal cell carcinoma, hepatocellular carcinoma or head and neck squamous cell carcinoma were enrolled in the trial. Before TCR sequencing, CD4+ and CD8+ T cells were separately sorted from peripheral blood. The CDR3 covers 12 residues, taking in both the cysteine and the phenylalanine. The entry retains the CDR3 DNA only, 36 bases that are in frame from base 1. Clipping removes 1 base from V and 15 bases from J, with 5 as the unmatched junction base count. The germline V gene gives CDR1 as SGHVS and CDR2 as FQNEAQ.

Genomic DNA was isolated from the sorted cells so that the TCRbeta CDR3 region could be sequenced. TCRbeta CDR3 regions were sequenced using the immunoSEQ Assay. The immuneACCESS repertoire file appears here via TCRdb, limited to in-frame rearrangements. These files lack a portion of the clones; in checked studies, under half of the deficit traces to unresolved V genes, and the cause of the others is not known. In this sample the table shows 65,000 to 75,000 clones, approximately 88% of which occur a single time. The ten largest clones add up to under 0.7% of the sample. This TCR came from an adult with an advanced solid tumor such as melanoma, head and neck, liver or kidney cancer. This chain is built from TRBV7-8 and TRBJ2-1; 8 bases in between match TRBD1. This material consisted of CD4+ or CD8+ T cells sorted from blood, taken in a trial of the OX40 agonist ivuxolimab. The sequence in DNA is TGTGCCAGCAGCTTAGGAGGGGACAGGCGGTTCTTC. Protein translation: CASSLGGDRRFF.